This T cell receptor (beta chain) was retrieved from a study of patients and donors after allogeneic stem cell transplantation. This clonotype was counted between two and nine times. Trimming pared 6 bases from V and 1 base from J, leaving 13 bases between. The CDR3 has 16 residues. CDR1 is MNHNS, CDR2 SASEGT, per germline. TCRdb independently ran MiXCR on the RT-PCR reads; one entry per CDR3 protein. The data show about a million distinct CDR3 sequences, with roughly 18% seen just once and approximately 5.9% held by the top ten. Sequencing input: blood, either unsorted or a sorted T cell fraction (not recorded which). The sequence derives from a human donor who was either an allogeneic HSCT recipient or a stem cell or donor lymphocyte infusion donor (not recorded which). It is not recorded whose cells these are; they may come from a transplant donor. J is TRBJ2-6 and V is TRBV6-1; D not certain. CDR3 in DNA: TGTGCCAGCAGAAAATCCCCGGCATCTGGGGCCAACGTCCTGACTTTC. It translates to CASRKSPASGANVLTF.